Listed below are T cell receptor beta chains from one sample, sequenced in a study of cytomegalovirus exposure and HLA in healthy donors. Here immunoSEQ multiplex PCR was the method, and the copy in TCRdb shows in-frame clones only, minus some. Altogether about 95,000 clones are present, roughly two thirds being singletons, with the ten largest covering approximately 16%. Sample: PBMCs. These receptors were collected from a woman in her forties or fifties in good health and CMV-seropositive. CDR3s include the opening cysteine and the closing phenylalanine or tryptophan. The D gene is left open where the match is weak. The size entry is marked missing in some rows and otherwise reads once, few, many or a size class.

abundance,v_gene,len,j_gene,d_gene,CDR3nt,CDR3aa
once,TRBV5-1,12,TRBJ1-2,NA,TGCGCCAGCAGCCTCGGACAGTATGGCTACACCTTC,CASSLGQYGYTF
NA,TRBV19,15,TRBJ2-6,NA,TGTGCCAGTAGATCGCCGGGATCTGGGGCCAACGTCCTGACTTTC,CASRSPGSGANVLTF
NA,TRBV10-1,15,TRBJ1-5,NA,TGCGCCAGCAGGAGGGAAGGGGAGGACTGTCAGCCCCAGCATTTT,CASRREGEDCQPQHF
NA,TRBV11-1,14,TRBJ2-7,TRBD2,TGTGCCAGCAGCGGCCGTCTAGCGGCCTACGAGCAGTACTTC,CASSGRLAAYEQYF
NA,TRBV2,13,TRBJ1-2,TRBD1,TGTGCCAGCAGTCCCCTACAGGGGTTGGGCTACACCTTC,CASSPLQGLGYTF
once,TRBV15,18,TRBJ2-7,TRBD2,TGTGCCACCAGCAGAGAACCCCTCGGGGGGTCGAGCTCCTACGAGCAGTACTTC,CATSREPLGGSSSYEQYF
once,TRBV19,13,TRBJ2-1,NA,TGTGCCAGCCGGCAGGACTCAGAGAATGAGCAGTTCTTC,CASRQDSENEQFF
NA,TRBV18,13,TRBJ2-7,TRBD1,TGTGCCAGCTCCCGGACAGGGTTGAACGAGCAGTACTTC,CASSRTGLNEQYF
NA,TRBV19,16,TRBJ2-1,TRBD1,TGTGCCAGTACCCCTCCGGGGACAGTCTCCTACAATGAGCAGTTCTTC,CASTPPGTVSYNEQFF
NA,TRBV6-1,12,TRBJ1-4,TRBD1,TGTGCCAGTCACAGGGGCGAAGAAAAACTGTTTTTT,CASHRGEEKLFF
NA,TRBV11-2,16,TRBJ2-7,TRBD2,TGTGCCAGCAGCTTAGCGAGGGCACTAGCGGGCTACGAGCAGTACTTC,CASSLARALAGYEQYF
NA,TRBV30,13,TRBJ2-7,NA,TGTGCCTGGATAGGGGGATCCAACTACGAGCAGTACTTC,CAWIGGSNYEQYF
NA,TRBV7-2,14,TRBJ2-3,NA,TGTGCCAGCAGCCAGAGAACGGGAGCAGATACGCAGTATTTT,CASSQRTGADTQYF
NA,TRBV28,13,TRBJ1-2,NA,TGTGCCAGCAGTTTAGTGGCGGTATATGGCTACACCTTC,CASSLVAVYGYTF
NA,TRBV6-1,15,TRBJ1-5,NA,TGTGCCAGCAGTGAATGGGCGGGGAGCAATCAGCCCCAGCATTTT,CASSEWAGSNQPQHF
few,TRBV9,14,TRBJ2-7,TRBD2,TGTGCCAGCAGCCCCCAAGCGGGAGGGTACGAGCAGTACTTC,CASSPQAGGYEQYF
NA,TRBV5-1,14,TRBJ2-5,TRBD2,TGCGCCAGCAGCGGGGGACTAGCGATGGAGACCCAGTACTTC,CASSGGLAMETQYF
NA,TRBV10-3,13,TRBJ1-6,NA,TGTGCCATTAAGTCGGCCTATAATTCACCCCTCCACTTT,CAIKSAYNSPLHF
NA,TRBV19,14,TRBJ1-4,NA,TGTGCCAGTAGTTCGGGGGGAACGTATGAAAAACTGTTTTTT,CASSSGGTYEKLFF
NA,TRBV7-3,15,TRBJ2-3,NA,TGTGCCAGCAGCTTAACCGGGATCCGCACAGATACGCAGTATTTT,CASSLTGIRTDTQYF
NA,TRBV2,16,TRBJ2-1,TRBD2,TGTGCCAGCTTCCCGACTAGCGGGAGTAGGCTGGATGAGCAGTTCTTC,CASFPTSGSRLDEQFF
NA,TRBV7-9,16,TRBJ2-1,TRBD2,TGTGCCAGCAGCATCTACAGCGGGAGGGGGCTCAATGAGCAGTTCTTC,CASSIYSGRGLNEQFF
few,TRBV9,13,TRBJ1-4,NA,TGTGCCAGCAGCCCCCAGGGGTGGGAGAAACTGTTTTTT,CASSPQGWEKLFF
NA,TRBV5-1,14,TRBJ2-2,NA,TGCGCCAGCAGTTGGAGTTCTGACACCGGGGAGCTGTTTTTT,CASSWSSDTGELFF
NA,TRBV23-1,15,TRBJ1-5,NA,TGCGCCAGCAGTCAATCCGATCCTCAGGCTCAGCCCCAGCATTTT,CASSQSDPQAQPQHF
few,TRBV27,15,TRBJ1-4,NA,TGTGCCAGCAAGGGGTCCCATGCAACTAATGAAAAACTGTTTTTT,CASKGSHATNEKLFF
NA,TRBV7-8,16,TRBJ1-6,TRBD1,TGTGCCAGCAGCCAAGACAGGGGAGCTAATAATTCACCCCTCCACTTT,CASSQDRGANNSPLHF
NA,TRBV5-5,13,TRBJ1-2,NA,TGTGCCAGCAGCTTGGTGGCAGGAGGTGGCTACACCTTC,CASSLVAGGGYTF
few,TRBV28,14,TRBJ2-7,TRBD1,TGTGCCAGCAGCCCGGGACAGGGGATAGGCGAGCAGTACTTC,CASSPGQGIGEQYF
NA,TRBV11-2,14,TRBJ2-5,TRBD2,TGTGCCAGCAGCTCACTAGCGGGAGAAGGTGAGCAGTACTTC,CASSSLAGEGEQYF
once,TRBV7-2,13,TRBJ2-7,NA,TGTGCCAGCAGCCCTCCCACTCCATACGAGCAGTACTTC,CASSPPTPYEQYF
NA,TRBV19,16,TRBJ1-1,TRBD1,TGTGCCAGTAGTATAGCACGAGACAGGGGGAACACTGAAGCTTTCTTT,CASSIARDRGNTEAFF
few,TRBV7-9,14,TRBJ1-4,TRBD1,TGTGCCAGCAGCTTAACAGGGGGGGGTGAAAAACTGTTTTTT,CASSLTGGGEKLFF
NA,TRBV27,15,TRBJ1-4,NA,TGTGCCAGCAGTTCATCGACAGCACGAGGAGAAAAACTGTTTTTT,CASSSSTARGEKLFF
NA,TRBV28,15,TRBJ2-7,TRBD2,TGTGCCAGCAGACCCTCGGGAGGGGGGTTCCACGAGCAGTACTTC,CASRPSGGGFHEQYF
NA,TRBV5-4,15,TRBJ1-6,NA,TGTGCCAGCAGCTTCGACAGCAGATCCAATTCACCCCCCCACTTT,CASSFDSRSNSPPHF
NA,TRBV11-2,16,TRBJ2-7,TRBD2,TGTGCCAGCAGCTTAGAGTGGGCGGGAGGGGCCTACGAGCAGTACTTC,CASSLEWAGGAYEQYF
few,TRBV6-4,12,TRBJ2-3,NA,TGTGCCAGCAGTGACCTCACAGATACGCAGTATTTT,CASSDLTDTQYF
NA,TRBV14,15,TRBJ2-3,NA,TGTGCCAGCAGCCAAGATCGCGGGAGCACAGATACGCAGTATTTT,CASSQDRGSTDTQYF
NA,TRBV19,13,TRBJ2-4,NA,TGTGCCAGTAGTATTCTAGCCAAAAACATTCAGTACTTC,CASSILAKNIQYF
NA,TRBV10-3,15,TRBJ2-5,TRBD1,TGTGCCATCAGAGATCAGGGGGCCCCCCAAGAGACCCAGTACTTC,CAIRDQGAPQETQYF
NA,TRBV30,13,TRBJ1-5,NA,TGTGCCTGGACCGCGCAAGGGGGTTCGCCCCAGCATTTT,CAWTAQGGSPQHF
NA,TRBV9,17,TRBJ2-7,TRBD2,TGTGCCAGCAGCGCCGAGGGGCTAGCGGGAGGCCCCTACGAGCAGTACTTC,CASSAEGLAGGPYEQYF
NA,TRBV11-1,14,TRBJ2-1,NA,TGTGCCAGCAGCTTTTCGGGGTCCTACAATGAGCAGTTCTTC,CASSFSGSYNEQFF
NA,TRBV9,16,TRBJ2-6,NA,TGTGCCAGCAGCGGGAGGACAGACTCTGGGGCCAACGTCCTGACTTTC,CASSGRTDSGANVLTF
NA,TRBV7-3,16,TRBJ2-1,TRBD2,TGTGCCAGCAGCTTCTCGCCAGCGGGGTCATGGGATGAGCAGTTCTTC,CASSFSPAGSWDEQFF
NA,TRBV30,13,TRBJ2-7,TRBD2,TGTGCCTGGACGGAGGGGAGGGGCTACGAGCAGTACTTC,CAWTEGRGYEQYF
NA,TRBV7-2,15,TRBJ2-2,NA,TGTGCCAGCAGCTCCCATTCCGGGTACACCGGGGAGCTGTTTTTT,CASSSHSGYTGELFF
NA,TRBV2,13,TRBJ2-1,NA,TGTGCCAGCAGTGAACGCGAGAGGAGAGGGGGGTTCTTC,CASSERERRGGFF
NA,TRBV5-1,13,TRBJ2-1,NA,TGCGCCAGCAGTACACGCTCCTACAATGAGCAGTTCTTC,CASSTRSYNEQFF
few,TRBV2,16,TRBJ2-4,NA,TGTGCCAGCAGTGAAAATGCAGGGGCCTCCAAAAACATTCAGTACTTC,CASSENAGASKNIQYF
NA,TRBV4-2,15,TRBJ2-7,TRBD2,TGTGCCAGCAGCCAAGAGCCCAGCGGGAGCTACGAGCAGTACTTC,CASSQEPSGSYEQYF
NA,TRBV5-4,15,TRBJ2-5,NA,TGTGCCAGCAGCTTGGACCAGGGGCGGCGGGAGACCCAGTACTTC,CASSLDQGRRETQYF
NA,TRBV7-3,15,TRBJ2-3,TRBD1,TGTGCCAGCAGCCCCGGGACAGGGGGCGTAAATACGCAGTATTTT,CASSPGTGGVNTQYF